This T cell receptor beta chain was recorded in a study of shared clonotypes between healthy human individuals. The CDR3 is 16 amino acids. From germline, CDR1 is SGHAT and CDR2 FQNNGV. V lost 5 bases to trimming and J lost 2 bases; unmatched junction nucleotides: 11. Method: immunoSEQ multiplex PCR; TCRdb's copy keeps in-frame clones and lacks some. The sample lists about 1.5 million clones, 95% to 99% occurring once. Overall study findings and caveats: Memory subsets generally showed lower estimated richness than naive subsets.

As for this clone: What it binds is not known.

Both subsets, CD45RA+ naive and CD45RA-negative memory, were split from the CD4+ cells. The receptor comes from a man under 40 in good health. Material for sequencing was naive CD4+ T cells sorted from blood. Documented subset: CD45RA+ positively selected. The chain links TRBV11-2 to TRBJ2-5, with TRBD1 matching 7 bases. CDR3 sequence reads: CASSLSRGRGQETQYF. The DNA of the CDR3 is TGTGCCAGCAGCCTATCCCGGGGCAGGGGGCAAGAGACCCAGTACTTC. Supplemented by reference TRBV11-2 and TRBJ2-5, the full variable domain reads EAGVAQSPRYKIIEKRQSVAFWCNPISGHATLYWYQQILGQGPKLLIQFQNNGVVDDSQLPKDRFSAERLKGVDSTLKIQPAKLEDSAVYLCASSLSRGRGQETQYFGPGTRLLVL.